The T cell receptor (beta chain) described here comes from a study of human T cells and chemical hapten exposure (dated by TCRdb to about 2021). Background on the whole study: For sensitization, 2% DPC in acetone was applied to a roughly 2 cm by roughly 2 cm area of upper inner arm skin. The patient cohort, mostly female, included alopecia areata with under or over 50% scalp involvement, alopecia totalis and alopecia universalis. Patch tests used Finn chambers with 0.01% DPC on the upper back, scored after 6 days by International Contact Dermatitis Research Group standards. This study followed changes in the peripheral blood TCR repertoire in vivo during primary and secondary sensitization of alopecia patients to the hapten diphenylcyclopropenone (DPC). Blood samples were taken from patients before sensitization (week 0) and then at 2, 6 and about 24 weeks after DPC sensitization. Throughout the study period of roughly 24 weeks, patients also received therapeutic DPC doses to the scalp every week. Some 29 alopecia patients gave blood for TCR sequencing at one to four time points (pre-sensitization, 2, 6 and 24 weeks). Libraries were pooled for sequencing, and per-sample TCR yields varied mainly because of small differences in library volumes within the pool. Points the paper makes about the study in general: DPC sensitization did not change the number of TCRs with a frequency above 1 in 1000, and there was no evidence of changes in global repertoire structure. Because all patients had alopecia, a presumed autoimmune disease, the immune response of the patients might differ from that of healthy individuals. Compared with pre-sensitization or healthy control sets, expanded TCRs formed significantly more large CDR3 similarity clusters, which is consistent with antigen-driven responses. Patch test score was positively correlated with the number of PT1 expanded TCRs, with significance at thresholds 8, 16 and 32 but not at 4. After repeated subsampling, the strength of the expansion versus patch-test correlation and the threshold at which it became significant changed.

The intended sense of this specimen's time point label: patch test 2, 6 weeks after DPC sensitization. The sample's treatment or condition label is to be understood as: therapeutic diphenylcyclopropenone sensitization with weekly scalp DPC. At each patch-test visit, blood was drawn before the patch test was applied. Patients were eligible if aged 18 to 70, diagnosed with alopecia and judged suitable for DPC therapy, and pregnant patients were excluded. Total RNA was extracted from unfractionated whole blood that had been collected in Tempus Blood RNA tubes. Notes on this clonotype: Which antigen it targets is not known. Base qualities are missing; no much larger clone stands one base away.

The CDR3 covers 11 residues, taking in both the cysteine and the phenylalanine. Only the CDR3 part of the read is kept: 33 bases, read in frame from the first base. The V end loses 7 bases and the J end loses 3 bases, and a stretch of 9 bases separates them. Sequences DFQATT (CDR1) and SNEGSKA (CDR2) are obtained from the germline V gene (reference sequence). The library was obtained by RACE. The sequencer was a NextSeq 500. During library preparation, unique molecular identifiers were attached to individual cDNA molecules so that TCRs could be counted quantitatively and reproducibly. For every blood RNA sample, sequencing covered both the TCR alpha and TCR beta chains. The study's own analysis went as follows. The median number of TCRs per sample was roughly 98,000, ranging from about 23,224 to 690,600. The Decombinator software suite was used to annotate V, J and CDR3 in the TCR reads. Every sample was subsampled to the same number of TCRs (28,000) for the PS versus PT1 abundance plots. Expanded TCRs were defined as absent before sensitization and observed at least eight times at the 2-week time point. The raw public data were reprocessed by TCRdb itself: fastp quality trimming at Q25, MiXCR clonotype calling, in-frame beta chains only. Every CDR3 protein is listed once, alongside the most common genes and DNA of its rows. The V and J calls, along with clone size, are taken from TCRdb and not from the paper's own processing. The sample records more than 75,000 distinct CDR3 sequences, about 9.4% of which are singletons. About 2.5% of the sample comes from the top ten.

The source is a woman between 25 and 40 years old with alopecia areata. Some clones in this sample may be carry-over from other donors' samples. Here the sequenced sample was whole blood, taken in connection with sensitization to the hapten diphenylcyclopropenone (DPC). The chain couples TRBV20-1 to TRBJ1-1; no D gene call is confident. The CDR3 sequence is CSGGEDTEAFF. The DNA is as follows: TGCAGTGGCGGAGAGGACACTGAAGCTTTCTTT.